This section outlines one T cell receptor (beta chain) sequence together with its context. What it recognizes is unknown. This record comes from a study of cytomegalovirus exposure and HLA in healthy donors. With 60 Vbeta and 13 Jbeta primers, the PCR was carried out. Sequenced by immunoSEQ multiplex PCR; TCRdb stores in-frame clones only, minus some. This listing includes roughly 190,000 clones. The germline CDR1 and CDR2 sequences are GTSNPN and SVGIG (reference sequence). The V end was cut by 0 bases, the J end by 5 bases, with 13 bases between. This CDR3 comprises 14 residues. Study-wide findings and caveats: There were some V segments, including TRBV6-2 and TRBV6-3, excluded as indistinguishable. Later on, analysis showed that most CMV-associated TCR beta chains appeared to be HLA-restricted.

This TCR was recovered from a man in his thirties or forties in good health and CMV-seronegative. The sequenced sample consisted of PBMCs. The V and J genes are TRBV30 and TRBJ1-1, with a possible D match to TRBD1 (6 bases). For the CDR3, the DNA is TGTGCCTGGAGTGTAACAGGGTCGGGGACTGAAGCTTTCTTT. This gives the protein CAWSVTGSGTEAFF.